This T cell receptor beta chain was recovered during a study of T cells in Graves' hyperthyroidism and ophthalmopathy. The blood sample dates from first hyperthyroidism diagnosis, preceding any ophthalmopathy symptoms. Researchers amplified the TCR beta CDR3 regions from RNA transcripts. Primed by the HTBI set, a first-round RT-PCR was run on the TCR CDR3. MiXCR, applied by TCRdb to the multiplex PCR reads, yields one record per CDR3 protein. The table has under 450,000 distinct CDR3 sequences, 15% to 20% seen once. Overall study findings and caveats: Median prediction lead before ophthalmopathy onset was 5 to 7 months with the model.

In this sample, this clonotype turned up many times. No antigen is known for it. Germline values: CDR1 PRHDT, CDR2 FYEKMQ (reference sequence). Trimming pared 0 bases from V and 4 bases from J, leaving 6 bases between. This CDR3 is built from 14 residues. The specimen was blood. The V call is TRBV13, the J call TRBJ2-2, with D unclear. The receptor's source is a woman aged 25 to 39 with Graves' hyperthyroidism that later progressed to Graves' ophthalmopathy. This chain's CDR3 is CASSLGPTTGELFF. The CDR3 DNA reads TGTGCCAGCAGCTTAGGTCCGACCACCGGGGAGCTGTTTTTT.